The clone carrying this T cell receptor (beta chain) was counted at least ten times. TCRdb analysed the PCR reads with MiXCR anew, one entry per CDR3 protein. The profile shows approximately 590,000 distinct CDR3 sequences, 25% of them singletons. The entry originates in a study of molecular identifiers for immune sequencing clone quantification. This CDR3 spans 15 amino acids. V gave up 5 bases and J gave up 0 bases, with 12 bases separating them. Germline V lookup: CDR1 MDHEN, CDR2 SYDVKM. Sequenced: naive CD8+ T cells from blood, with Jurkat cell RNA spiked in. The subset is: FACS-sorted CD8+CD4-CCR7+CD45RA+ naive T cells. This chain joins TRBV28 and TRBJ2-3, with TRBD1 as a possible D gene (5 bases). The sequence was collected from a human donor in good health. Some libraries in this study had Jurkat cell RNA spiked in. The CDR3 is CASSPRQGSTDTQYF. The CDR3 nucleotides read TGTGCCAGCAGTCCTCGTCAGGGTAGCACAGATACGCAGTATTTT.